The clone carrying this T cell receptor (beta chain) has a count of ten or more. Its cognate antigen is unknown. The bulk TCR libraries were made with methods described before and with listed TCR primers. TCRdb ran MiXCR on the PCR reads and lists one entry per CDR3 protein. Of some 100,000 distinct CDR3 sequences in the sample, roughly 38% are singletons; the top ten hold around 3.9%. The data were obtained in a study of molecular identifiers for immune sequencing clone quantification. Study-wide results and caveats: The study found clones above 20 RNA copies held over 97% of effector molecules and under 1% in naive cells. Spike-in Jurkat TCR RNA from a single cell reportedly registered among about 1 million naive cells.

CD8+CD4-CCR7+CD45RA+ sorting gave the naive CD8 T cells. This TCR was recovered from a human donor in good health. Some libraries in this study had Jurkat cell RNA spiked in. The sequenced sample consisted of naive CD8+ T cells from blood, with Jurkat cell RNA spiked in. The subset here: FACS-sorted CD8+CD4-CCR7+CD45RA+ naive T cells.

DNA for the CDR3: TGTGCCAGCAGTGGAGTCCCGGACGGAAATGCCTACGAGCAGTACTTC. This sequence encodes CASSGVPDGNAYEQYF. The gene calls are TRBV2 and TRBJ2-7; no clear D. The ends were cut back, 4 bases at V and 2 bases at J, with 18 bases in the middle. The CDR3 has 16 residues. Germline CDR1 reads SNHLY; CDR2 reads FYNNEI.